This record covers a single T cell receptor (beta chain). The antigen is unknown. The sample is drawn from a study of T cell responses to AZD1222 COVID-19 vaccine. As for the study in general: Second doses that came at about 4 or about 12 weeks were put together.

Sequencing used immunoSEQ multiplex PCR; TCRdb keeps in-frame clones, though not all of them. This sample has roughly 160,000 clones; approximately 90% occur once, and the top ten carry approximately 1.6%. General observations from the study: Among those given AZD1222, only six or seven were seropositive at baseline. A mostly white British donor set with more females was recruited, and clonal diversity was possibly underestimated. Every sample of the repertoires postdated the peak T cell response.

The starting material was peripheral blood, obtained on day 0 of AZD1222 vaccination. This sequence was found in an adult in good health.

The CDR3 DNA is TGTGCCAGCAGCCCATGGACACTGACCGGGGAGCTGTTTTTT. It specifies CASSPWTLTGELFF. This sequence joins TRBV5-5 and TRBJ2-2; D is possibly TRBD1 (5 bases). Germline lookup yields CDR1 SGHKS and CDR2 YYEKEE (reference sequence). The length of the CDR3 is 14 residues. Deletions cut 4 bases from V and 5 bases from J, with 12 bases between.